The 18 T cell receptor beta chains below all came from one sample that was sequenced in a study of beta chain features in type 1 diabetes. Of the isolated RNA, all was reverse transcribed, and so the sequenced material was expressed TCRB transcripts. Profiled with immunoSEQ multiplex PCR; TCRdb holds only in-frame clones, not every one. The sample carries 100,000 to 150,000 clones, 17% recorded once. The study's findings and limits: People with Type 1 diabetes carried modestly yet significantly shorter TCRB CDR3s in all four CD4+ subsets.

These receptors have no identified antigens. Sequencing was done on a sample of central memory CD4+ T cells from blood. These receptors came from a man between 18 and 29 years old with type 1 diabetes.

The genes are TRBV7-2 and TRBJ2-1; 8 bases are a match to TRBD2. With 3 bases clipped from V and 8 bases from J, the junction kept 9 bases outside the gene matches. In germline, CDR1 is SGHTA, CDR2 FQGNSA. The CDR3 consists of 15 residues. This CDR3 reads CASSFSTSGSYEQFF. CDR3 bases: TGTGCCAGCAGCTTCAGCACTAGCGGTAGCTATGAGCAGTTCTTC.

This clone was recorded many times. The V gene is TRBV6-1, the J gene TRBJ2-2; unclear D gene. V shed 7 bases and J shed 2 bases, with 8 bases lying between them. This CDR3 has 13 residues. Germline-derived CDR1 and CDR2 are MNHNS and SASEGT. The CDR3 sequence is CASKDLNTGELFF. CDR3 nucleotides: TGTGCCAGCAAGGACCTCAACACCGGGGAGCTGTTTTTT.

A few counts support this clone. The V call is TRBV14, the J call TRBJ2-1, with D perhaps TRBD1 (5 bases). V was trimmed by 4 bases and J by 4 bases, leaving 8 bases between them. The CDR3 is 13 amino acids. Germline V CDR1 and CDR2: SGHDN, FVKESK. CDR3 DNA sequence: TGTGCCAGCAGCCTTAGACAGTACAATGAGCAGTTCTTC. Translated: CASSLRQYNEQFF.

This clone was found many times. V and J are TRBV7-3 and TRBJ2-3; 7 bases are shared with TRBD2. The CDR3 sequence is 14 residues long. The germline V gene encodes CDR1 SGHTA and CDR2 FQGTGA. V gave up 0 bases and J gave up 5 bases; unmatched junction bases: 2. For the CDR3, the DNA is TGTGCCAGCAGCTTAACGTCGGGGGGAGATACGCAGTATTTT. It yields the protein CASSLTSGGDTQYF.

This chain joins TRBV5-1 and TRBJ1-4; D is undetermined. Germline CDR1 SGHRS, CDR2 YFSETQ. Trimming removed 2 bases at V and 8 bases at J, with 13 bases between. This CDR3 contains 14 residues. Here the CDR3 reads CASSFNPGKEKLFF. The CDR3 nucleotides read TGCGCCAGCAGCTTCAACCCAGGAAAGGAAAAACTGTTTTTT.

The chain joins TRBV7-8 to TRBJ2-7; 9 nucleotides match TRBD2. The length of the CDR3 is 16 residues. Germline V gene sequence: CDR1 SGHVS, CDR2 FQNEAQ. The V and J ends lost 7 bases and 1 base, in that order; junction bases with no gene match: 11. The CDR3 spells CASNPQLAGSSYEQYF. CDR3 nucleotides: TGTGCCAGCAATCCCCAGCTAGCGGGGTCTTCCTACGAGCAGTACTTC. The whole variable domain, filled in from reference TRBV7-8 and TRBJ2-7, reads GAGVSQSPRYKVAKRGQDVALRCDPISGHVSLFWYQQALGQGPEFLTYFQNEAQLDKSGLPSDRFFAERPEGSVSTLKIQRTQQEDSAVYLCASNPQLAGSSYEQYFGPGTRLTVT.

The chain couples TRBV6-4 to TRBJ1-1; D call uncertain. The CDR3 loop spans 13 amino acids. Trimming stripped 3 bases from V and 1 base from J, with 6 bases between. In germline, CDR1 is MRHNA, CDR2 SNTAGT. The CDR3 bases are TGTGCCAGCAGTGAGTACGGGAACACTGAAGCTTTCTTT. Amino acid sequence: CASSEYGNTEAFF.

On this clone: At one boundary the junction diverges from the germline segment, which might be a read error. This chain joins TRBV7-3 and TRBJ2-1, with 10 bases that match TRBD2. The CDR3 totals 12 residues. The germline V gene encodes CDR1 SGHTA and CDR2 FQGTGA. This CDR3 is CASSLGTSERVF. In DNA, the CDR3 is TGTGCCAGCAGCTTAGGGACTAGCGAGCGAGTCTTC.

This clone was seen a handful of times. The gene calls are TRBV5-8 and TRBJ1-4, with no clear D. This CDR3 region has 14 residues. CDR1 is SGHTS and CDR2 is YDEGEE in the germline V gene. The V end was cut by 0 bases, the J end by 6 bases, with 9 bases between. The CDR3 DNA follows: TGTGCCAGCAGCTTGGACCAACCGGATGAAAAACTGTTTTTT. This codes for CASSLDQPDEKLFF.

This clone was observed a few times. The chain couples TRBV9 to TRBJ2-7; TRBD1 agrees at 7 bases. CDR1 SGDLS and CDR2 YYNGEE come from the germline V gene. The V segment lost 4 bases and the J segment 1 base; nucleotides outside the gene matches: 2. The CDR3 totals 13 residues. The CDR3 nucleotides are TGTGCCAGCAGCATACAGGGGTCCTACGAGCAGTACTTC. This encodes CASSIQGSYEQYF.

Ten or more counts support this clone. The CDR3 DNA reads as TGTGCCAGCAGCGTAGGGGACAGGGGGCGGAATGAGCAGTTCTTC. Protein sequence: CASSVGDRGRNEQFF. V and J are TRBV9 and TRBJ2-1, with 12 nucleotides matching TRBD1. This CDR3 has 15 amino acids. Germline V gene data show CDR1 as SGDLS and CDR2 as YYNGEE. With V trimmed by 0 bases and J by 7 bases, 2 bases remained unmatched.

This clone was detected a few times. DNA for the CDR3: TGTGCCAGCAGGTCTACTAGCACAGATACGCAGTATTTT. Amino acids: CASRSTSTDTQYF. The chain recombines TRBV28 with TRBJ2-3; D not resolved. The CDR3 runs 13 residues. Germline lookup yields CDR1 MDHEN and CDR2 SYDVKM. V was pared by 6 bases and J by 0 bases, with 7 bases between.

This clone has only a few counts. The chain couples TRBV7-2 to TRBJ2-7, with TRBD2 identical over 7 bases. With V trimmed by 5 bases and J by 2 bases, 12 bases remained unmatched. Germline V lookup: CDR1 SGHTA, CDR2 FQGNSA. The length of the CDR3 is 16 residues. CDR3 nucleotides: TGTGCCAGCAGCCCGAGGAATCCGGGACTAACCTACGAGCAGTACTTC. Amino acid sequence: CASSPRNPGLTYEQYF.

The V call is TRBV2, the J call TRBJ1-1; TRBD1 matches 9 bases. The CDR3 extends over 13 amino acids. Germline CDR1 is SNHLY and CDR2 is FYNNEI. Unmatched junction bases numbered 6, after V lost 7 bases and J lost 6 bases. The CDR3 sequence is CASNGQGLAEAFF. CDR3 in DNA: TGTGCCAGCAACGGACAGGGGCTGGCTGAAGCTTTCTTT.

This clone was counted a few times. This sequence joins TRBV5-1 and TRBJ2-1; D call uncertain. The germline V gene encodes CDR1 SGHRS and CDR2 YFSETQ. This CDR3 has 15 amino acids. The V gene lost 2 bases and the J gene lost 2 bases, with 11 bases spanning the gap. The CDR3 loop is CASSLSPHPYNEQFF. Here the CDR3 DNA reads TGCGCCAGCAGCTTAAGTCCGCACCCCTACAATGAGCAGTTCTTC.

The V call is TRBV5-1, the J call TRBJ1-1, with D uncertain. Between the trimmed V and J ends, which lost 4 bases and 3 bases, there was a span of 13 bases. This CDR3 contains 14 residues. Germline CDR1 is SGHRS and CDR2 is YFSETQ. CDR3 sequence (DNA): TGCGCCAGCAGCAAATACGGTTCGGACACTGAAGCTTTCTTT. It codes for CASSKYGSDTEAFF.

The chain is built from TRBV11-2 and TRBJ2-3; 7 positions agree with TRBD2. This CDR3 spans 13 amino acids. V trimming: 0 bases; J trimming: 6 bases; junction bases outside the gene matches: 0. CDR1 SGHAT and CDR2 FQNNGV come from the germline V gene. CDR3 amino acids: CASSLDSGDTQYF. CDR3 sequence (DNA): TGTGCCAGCAGCTTAGATAGCGGGGATACGCAGTATTTT.

CDR3 bases: TGCAGCGTTGAAGTGGGGGCAGATACGCAGTATTTT. This gives the protein CSVEVGADTQYF. The J gene is TRBJ2-3, the V gene TRBV29-1; D may correspond to TRBD1 or TRBD2 (5 bases each). There are 12 residues in the CDR3. V was cut by 1 base and J by 4 bases, with 6 bases left in between. CDR1 and CDR2 (germline): SQVTM, ANQGSEA.